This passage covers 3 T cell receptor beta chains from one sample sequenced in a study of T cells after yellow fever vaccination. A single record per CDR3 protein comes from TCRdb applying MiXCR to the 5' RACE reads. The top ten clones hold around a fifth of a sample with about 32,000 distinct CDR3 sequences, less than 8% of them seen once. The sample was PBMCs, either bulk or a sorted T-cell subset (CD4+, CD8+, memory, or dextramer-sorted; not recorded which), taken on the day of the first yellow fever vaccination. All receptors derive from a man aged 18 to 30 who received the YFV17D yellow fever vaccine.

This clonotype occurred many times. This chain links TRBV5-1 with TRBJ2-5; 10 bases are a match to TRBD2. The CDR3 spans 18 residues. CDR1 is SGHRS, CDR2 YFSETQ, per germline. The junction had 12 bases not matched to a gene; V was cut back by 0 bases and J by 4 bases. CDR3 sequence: CASSLASVAGGDGETQYF. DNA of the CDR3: TGCGCCAGCAGCTTGGCCTCGGTAGCGGGGGGCGATGGAGAGACCCAGTACTTC.

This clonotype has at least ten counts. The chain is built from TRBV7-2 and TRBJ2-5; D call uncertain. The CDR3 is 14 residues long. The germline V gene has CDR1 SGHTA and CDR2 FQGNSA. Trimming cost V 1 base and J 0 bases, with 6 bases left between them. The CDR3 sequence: CASSLVVNQETQYF. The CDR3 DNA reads TGTGCCAGCAGCTTAGTCGTAAACCAAGAGACCCAGTACTTC.

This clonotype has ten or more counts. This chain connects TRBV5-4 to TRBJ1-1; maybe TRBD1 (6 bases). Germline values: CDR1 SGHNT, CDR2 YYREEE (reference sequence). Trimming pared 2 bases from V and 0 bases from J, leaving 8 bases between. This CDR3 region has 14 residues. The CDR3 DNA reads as TGTGCCAGCAGCTTCGGACAGATGAACACTGAAGCTTTCTTT. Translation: CASSFGQMNTEAFF.